This section outlines one T cell receptor (beta chain) sequence together with its context. Its antigen is unknown. One base away there is no much larger clone; base qualities are not given. A second Seattle source provided samples from volunteer blood donors who had recovered from COVID-19. Whole blood was collected in K2EDTA tubes by collaborating institutions according to the institutions' own protocols. For TCRbeta analysis, collaborators shipped samples as frozen whole blood, isolated PBMCs, or DNA extracted from either of those sample types. The germline V gene encodes CDR1 MNHEY and CDR2 SMNVEV (reference sequence). V is pared back by 2 bases and J by 7 bases, with 9 bases lying between the germline termini. The CDR3 has 14 amino acids, counting the end cysteine and phenylalanine. Only the CDR3 DNA is retained, 42 bases long and in frame from the first base. These data originate in a study of blood T cell repertoires in COVID-19 (dated by TCRdb to 2018 to 2020). In the study overall: Collaborator samples came from the United States, Italy and Spain and covered acute and convalescent phases of COVID-19. The repertoires were released in a freely available public database intended as a resource for research on the immune response to SARS-CoV-2. HLA class I and class II types, where available, came from metadata supplied by the sample provider rather than from assay-based typing. A de-identified subject ID, COVID-19 status, age in years and sex were almost always included in the sample metadata. The prospective study material was composed of cDNA or gDNA derived from T cells, B-cell-depleted T cells, or PBMCs. Samples were obtained from the ongoing ImmuneRACE study (first 160 participants) and from over a thousand subjects provided by 6 global collaborators. Deeply sampled blood TCRbeta repertoires from subjects exposed to, actively infected with, or recovered from COVID-19 were included in the dataset.

Study-level results and caveats: How much clinical and demographic metadata was included differed by source and by participant, and the metadata was provided uncurated.

The immunoSEQ Assay, a bias-controlled multiplex PCR, was used to amplify TCRbeta CDR3 regions from genomic DNA. The authors' pipeline ran thus. Nucleated cell counts per sample were estimated from amplification of reference gene primers within the assay. Sequence reads were collapsed and filtered to measure the absolute abundance of every unique TCRbeta CDR3 rearrangement. For each sample, productive Simpson clonality was calculated by taking the square root of Simpson's diversity index across productive rearrangements. TCRdb stores this immuneACCESS table with in-frame sequences only. Part of the clones is absent; in the studies checked, under half of the shortfall reflects unresolved V genes, and no reason is known for the rest. D and trimming come from the DNA, and the V and J calls and clone size come from that table. The sample table shows some 230,000 clones, and 80% to 85% are seen once. About 5.1% of the sample belongs to the ten largest clones.

The sample was peripheral blood. The receptor's source is a woman aged 55 to 70 who had recovered from COVID-19. The chain uses TRBV27 and TRBJ1-6; D gene: possibly TRBD1, on 5 matching bases. The CDR3 amino acid sequence is: CASSLKGWNSPLHF. The nucleotide sequence is TGTGCCAGCAGTTTAAAGGGGTGGAATTCACCCCTCCACTTT.